A selection of T cell receptor beta chains follows, all from one sample in a study of blood T cell repertoires in COVID-19. Sequenced by immunoSEQ multiplex PCR; TCRdb stores in-frame clones only, minus some. The data hold more than 85,000 clones, with roughly 92% observed a single time. The sample taken for sequencing was peripheral blood. Receptors were obtained from a man aged 65 to 85 with acute or convalescent COVID-19. The CDR3 runs from the conserved cysteine through the conserved F or W. The order of the fields is D gene, V gene, clone size, J gene, CDR3 protein, CDR3 DNA. The D gene is left open where the match is weak. Not every row has a clone size; where given, it reads once, few, many or a size class.

D gene: .
V gene: TRBV4-1
clone size: .
J gene: TRBJ2-1
CDR3 protein: CASSQDDLAYNEQFF
CDR3 DNA: TGCGCCAGCAGCCAAGATGACTTAGCCTACAATGAGCAGTTCTTC

D gene: TRBD1
V gene: TRBV11-3
clone size: .
J gene: TRBJ2-2
CDR3 protein: CASSPTTGPTGELFF
CDR3 DNA: TGTGCCAGCAGCCCGACGACAGGGCCCACCGGGGAGCTGTTTTTT

D gene: .
V gene: TRBV21-1
clone size: .
J gene: TRBJ2-7
CDR3 protein: CASSRDRGNEQYF
CDR3 DNA: TGTGCCAGCAGCAGGGACAGGGGTAACGAGCAGTACTTC

D gene: TRBD2
V gene: TRBV19
clone size: .
J gene: TRBJ2-1
CDR3 protein: CASSWAAGGLYNEQFF
CDR3 DNA: TGTGCCAGTAGTTGGGCAGCGGGGGGGCTCTACAATGAGCAGTTCTTC

D gene: TRBD1
V gene: TRBV19
clone size: .
J gene: TRBJ1-1
CDR3 protein: CASTQQGGGTEAFF
CDR3 DNA: TGTGCCAGTACGCAACAGGGGGGAGGAACTGAAGCTTTCTTT

D gene: .
V gene: TRBV12-3/TRBV12-4
clone size: .
J gene: TRBJ1-1
CDR3 protein: CASSFDRKAFF
CDR3 DNA: TGTGCCAGCAGTTTTGACAGAAAGGCTTTCTTT

D gene: TRBD2
V gene: TRBV5-1
clone size: once
J gene: TRBJ2-5
CDR3 protein: CASSPGGVQETQYF
CDR3 DNA: TGCGCCAGCAGCCCTGGGGGGGTTCAAGAGACCCAGTACTTC

D gene: .
V gene: TRBV5-1
clone size: .
J gene: TRBJ1-1
CDR3 protein: CASSLALGAGSGFF
CDR3 DNA: TGCGCCAGCAGCTTGGCCCTGGGGGCGGGTTCGGGTTTCTTT

D gene: .
V gene: TRBV13
clone size: .
J gene: TRBJ1-4
CDR3 protein: CATRPASGGEKLFF
CDR3 DNA: TGTGCCACACGGCCAGCCTCGGGGGGTGAAAAACTGTTTTTT

D gene: .
V gene: TRBV28
clone size: .
J gene: TRBJ1-5
CDR3 protein: CASSLIQGDPSTQPQHF
CDR3 DNA: TGTGCCAGCAGTTTGATTCAAGGAGACCCGAGCACTCAGCCCCAGCATTTT

D gene: TRBD2
V gene: TRBV5-5
clone size: .
J gene: TRBJ2-2
CDR3 protein: CASSLGLAGGRGTGELFF
CDR3 DNA: TGTGCCAGCAGCTTGGGACTAGCGGGGGGGCGCGGCACCGGGGAGCTGTTTTTT

D gene: TRBD2
V gene: TRBV10-2
clone size: .
J gene: TRBJ2-7
CDR3 protein: CASEAGGEFYEQYF
CDR3 DNA: TGCGCCAGCGAAGCGGGGGGGGAGTTTTACGAGCAGTACTTC

D gene: TRBD2
V gene: TRBV27
clone size: .
J gene: TRBJ2-3
CDR3 protein: CASSFSPTLAGADTDTQYF
CDR3 DNA: TGTGCCAGCAGTTTCTCCCCGACCTTAGCGGGGGCAGACACAGATACGCAGTATTTT

D gene: TRBD2
V gene: TRBV27
clone size: once
J gene: TRBJ2-1
CDR3 protein: CASSSKASGSSYNEQFF
CDR3 DNA: TGTGCCAGCAGTTCGAAAGCTAGCGGGAGCTCCTACAATGAGCAGTTCTTC

D gene: .
V gene: TRBV19
clone size: .
J gene: TRBJ1-5
CDR3 protein: CASSIVSLLDTTDQPQHF
CDR3 DNA: TGTGCCAGTAGTATCGTTTCACTTTTGGACACTACTGATCAGCCCCAGCATTTT

D gene: .
V gene: TRBV13
clone size: .
J gene: TRBJ2-4
CDR3 protein: CASSRDRLENIQYF
CDR3 DNA: TGTGCCAGCAGCCGCGACAGGTTGGAAAACATTCAGTACTTC

D gene: .
V gene: TRBV6-5
clone size: .
J gene: TRBJ1-4
CDR3 protein: CASRGGGNPFF
CDR3 DNA: TGTGCCAGCAGGGGGGGAGGGAATCCGTTTTTT

D gene: .
V gene: TRBV7-9
clone size: .
J gene: TRBJ2-7
CDR3 protein: CASSHERENSYEQYF
CDR3 DNA: TGTGCCAGCAGCCACGAGAGGGAAAACTCCTACGAGCAGTACTTC

D gene: .
V gene: TRBV11-1
clone size: .
J gene: TRBJ2-1
CDR3 protein: CASLESGYNEQFF
CDR3 DNA: TGTGCCAGCCTAGAATCGGGGTACAATGAGCAGTTCTTC

D gene: .
V gene: TRBV19
clone size: .
J gene: TRBJ1-2
CDR3 protein: CASSIDRQGNYGYTF
CDR3 DNA: TGTGCCAGTAGTATAGATCGGCAGGGAAACTATGGCTACACCTTC

D gene: TRBD2
V gene: TRBV18
clone size: .
J gene: TRBJ2-1
CDR3 protein: CASSPLRRAGAYNEQFF
CDR3 DNA: TGTGCCAGCTCACCTCTAAGGCGAGCGGGAGCATACAATGAGCAGTTCTTC

D gene: TRBD2
V gene: TRBV4-2
clone size: .
J gene: TRBJ2-1
CDR3 protein: CASSQYLAGGDYNEQFF
CDR3 DNA: TGTGCCAGCAGCCAATACTTGGCGGGGGGGGACTACAATGAGCAGTTCTTC

D gene: TRBD1
V gene: TRBV13
clone size: .
J gene: TRBJ1-2
CDR3 protein: CASSLGRQGGYGYTF
CDR3 DNA: TGTGCCAGCAGCTTAGGCCGACAGGGAGGCTATGGCTACACCTTC

D gene: .
V gene: TRBV2
clone size: .
J gene: TRBJ1-2
CDR3 protein: CASGQNYGYTF
CDR3 DNA: TGTGCCAGTGGACAGAACTATGGCTACACCTTC

D gene: TRBD1
V gene: TRBV24-1
clone size: .
J gene: TRBJ2-7
CDR3 protein: CATSDRPGTGMGQYF
CDR3 DNA: TGTGCCACCAGTGATCGTCCCGGGACAGGGATGGGGCAGTACTTC

D gene: .
V gene: TRBV11-2
clone size: .
J gene: TRBJ1-1
CDR3 protein: CASSGAQVNTEAFF
CDR3 DNA: TGTGCCAGCAGCGGGGCACAGGTGAACACTGAAGCTTTCTTT

D gene: .
V gene: TRBV24-1
clone size: .
J gene: TRBJ1-2
CDR3 protein: CATSDLEGSSGYTF
CDR3 DNA: TGTGCCACCAGTGATTTGGAGGGTTCTTCCGGCTACACCTTC

D gene: TRBD1
V gene: TRBV6-2/TRBV6-3
clone size: .
J gene: TRBJ2-7
CDR3 protein: CASSLTGSYEQYF
CDR3 DNA: TGTGCCAGCAGTTTGACAGGGTCCTACGAGCAGTACTTC

D gene: TRBD1
V gene: TRBV9
clone size: .
J gene: TRBJ2-2
CDR3 protein: CASSAAGQGASGELFF
CDR3 DNA: TGTGCCAGCAGCGCCGCGGGACAGGGGGCATCCGGGGAGCTGTTTTTT